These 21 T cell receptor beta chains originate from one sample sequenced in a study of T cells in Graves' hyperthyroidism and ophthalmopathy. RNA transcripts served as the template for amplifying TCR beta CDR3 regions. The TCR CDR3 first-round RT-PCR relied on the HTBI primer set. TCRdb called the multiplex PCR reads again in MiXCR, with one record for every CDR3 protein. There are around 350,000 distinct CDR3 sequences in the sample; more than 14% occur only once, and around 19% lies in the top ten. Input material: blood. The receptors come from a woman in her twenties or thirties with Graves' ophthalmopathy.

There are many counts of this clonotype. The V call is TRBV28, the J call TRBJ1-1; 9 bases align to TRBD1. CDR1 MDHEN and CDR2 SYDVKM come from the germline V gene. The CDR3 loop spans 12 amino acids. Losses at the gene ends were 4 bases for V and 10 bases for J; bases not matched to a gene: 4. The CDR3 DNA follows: TGTGCCAGCAGTTACAGGGGGCTGACAGCTTTCTTT. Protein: CASSYRGLTAFF.

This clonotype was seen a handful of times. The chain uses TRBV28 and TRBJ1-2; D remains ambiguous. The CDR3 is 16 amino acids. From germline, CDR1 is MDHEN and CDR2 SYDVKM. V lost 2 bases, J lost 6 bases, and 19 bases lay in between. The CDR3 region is CASSLVTGRILDGYTF. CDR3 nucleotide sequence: TGTGCCAGCAGTTTAGTGACTGGCCGGATTCTAGATGGCTACACCTTC.

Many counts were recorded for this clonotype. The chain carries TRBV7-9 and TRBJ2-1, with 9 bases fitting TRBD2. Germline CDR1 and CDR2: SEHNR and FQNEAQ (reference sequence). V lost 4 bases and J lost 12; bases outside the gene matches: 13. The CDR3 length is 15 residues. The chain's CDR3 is CASSSSEFSGGSQFF. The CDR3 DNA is TGTGCCAGCAGCTCCTCCGAGTTTAGCGGGGGATCGCAGTTCTTC.

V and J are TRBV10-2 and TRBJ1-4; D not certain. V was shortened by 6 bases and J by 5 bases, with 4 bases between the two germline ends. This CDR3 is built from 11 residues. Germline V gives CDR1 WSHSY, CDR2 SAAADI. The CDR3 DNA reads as TGCGCCAGCAGAGGGAATGAAAAACTGTTTTTT. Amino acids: CASRGNEKLFF.

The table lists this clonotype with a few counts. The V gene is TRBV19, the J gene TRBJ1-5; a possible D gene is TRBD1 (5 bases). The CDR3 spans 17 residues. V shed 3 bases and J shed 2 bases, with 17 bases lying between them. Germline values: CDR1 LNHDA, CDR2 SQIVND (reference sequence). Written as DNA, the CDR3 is TGTGCCAGTAGTATTCCCGGAAGGAGGGGTGGCAATCAGCCCCAGCATTTT. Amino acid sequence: CASSIPGRRGGNQPQHF.

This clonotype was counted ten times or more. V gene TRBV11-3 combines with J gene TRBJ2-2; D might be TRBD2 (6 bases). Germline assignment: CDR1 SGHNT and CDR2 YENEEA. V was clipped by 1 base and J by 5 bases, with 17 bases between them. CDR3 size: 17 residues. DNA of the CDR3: TGTGCCAGCAGCTTAGTTTCGCCTAGGAGCGGGACCGGGGAGCTGTTTTTT. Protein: CASSLVSPRSGTGELFF.

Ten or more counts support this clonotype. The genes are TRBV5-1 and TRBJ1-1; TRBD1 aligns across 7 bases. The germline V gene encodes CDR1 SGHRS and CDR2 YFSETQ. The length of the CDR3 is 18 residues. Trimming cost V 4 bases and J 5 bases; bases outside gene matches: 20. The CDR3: CASSPGTAWWGAETEAFF. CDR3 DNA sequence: TGCGCCAGCAGCCCGGGGACAGCCTGGTGGGGAGCTGAGACTGAAGCTTTCTTT.

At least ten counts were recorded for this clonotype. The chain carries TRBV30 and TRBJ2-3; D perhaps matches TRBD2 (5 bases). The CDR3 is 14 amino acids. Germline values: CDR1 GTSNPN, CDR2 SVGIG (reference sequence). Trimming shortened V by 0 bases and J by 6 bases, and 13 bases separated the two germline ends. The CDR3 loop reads CAWSVPRRGDTQYF. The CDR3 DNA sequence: TGTGCCTGGAGTGTACCCAGGCGCGGGGATACGCAGTATTTT.

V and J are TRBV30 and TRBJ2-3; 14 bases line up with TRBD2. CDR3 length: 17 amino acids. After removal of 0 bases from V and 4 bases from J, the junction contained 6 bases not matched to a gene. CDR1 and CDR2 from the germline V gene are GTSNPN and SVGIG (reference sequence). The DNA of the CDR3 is TGTGCCTGGAGTGTTGACCGGACTAGCGGGGGGTCAGATACGCAGTATTTT. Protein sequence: CAWSVDRTSGGSDTQYF.

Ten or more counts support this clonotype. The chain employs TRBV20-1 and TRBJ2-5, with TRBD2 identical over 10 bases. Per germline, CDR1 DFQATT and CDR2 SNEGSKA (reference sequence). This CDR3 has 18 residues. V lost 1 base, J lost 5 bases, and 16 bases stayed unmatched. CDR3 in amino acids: CSARVPGKAGGQVETQYF. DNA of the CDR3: TGCAGTGCTAGAGTCCCGGGGAAAGCGGGGGGGCAGGTCGAGACCCAGTACTTC.

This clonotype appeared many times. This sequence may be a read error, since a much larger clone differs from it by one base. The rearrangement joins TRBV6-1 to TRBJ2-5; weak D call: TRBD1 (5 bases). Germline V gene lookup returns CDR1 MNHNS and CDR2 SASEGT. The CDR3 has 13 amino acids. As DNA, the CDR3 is TGTACCAGCAGACAGTTGACAACGGAGACCCAGTACTTC. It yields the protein CTSRQLTTETQYF.

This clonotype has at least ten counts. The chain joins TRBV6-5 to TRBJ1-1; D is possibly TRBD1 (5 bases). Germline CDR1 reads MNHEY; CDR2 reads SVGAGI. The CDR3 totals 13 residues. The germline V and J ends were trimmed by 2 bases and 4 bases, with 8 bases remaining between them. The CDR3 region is CASSYGGSTEAFF. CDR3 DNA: TGTGCCAGCAGTTACGGGGGTAGCACTGAAGCTTTCTTT.

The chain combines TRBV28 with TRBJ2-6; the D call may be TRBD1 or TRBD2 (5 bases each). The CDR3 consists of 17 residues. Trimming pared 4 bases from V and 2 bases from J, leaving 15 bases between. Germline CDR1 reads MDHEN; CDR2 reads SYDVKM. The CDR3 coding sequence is TGTGCCAGCAGTTCCTTAGGGACGGGGACTGGGGCCAACGTCCTGACTTTC. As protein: CASSSLGTGTGANVLTF.

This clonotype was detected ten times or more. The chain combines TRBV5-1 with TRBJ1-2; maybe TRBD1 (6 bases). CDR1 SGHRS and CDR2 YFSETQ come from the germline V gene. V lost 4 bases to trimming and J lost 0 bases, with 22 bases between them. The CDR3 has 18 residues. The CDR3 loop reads CASSRHRDRPLANYGYTF. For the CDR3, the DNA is TGCGCCAGCAGCCGCCACAGGGATCGTCCGTTAGCTAACTATGGCTACACCTTC.

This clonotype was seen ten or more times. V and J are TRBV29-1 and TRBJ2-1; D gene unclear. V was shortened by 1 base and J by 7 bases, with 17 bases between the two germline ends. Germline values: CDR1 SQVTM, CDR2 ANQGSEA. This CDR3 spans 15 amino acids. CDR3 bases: TGCAGCGTTGAAGTGGTCAGGCTGAGGTGGAATGAGCAGTTCTTC. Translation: CSVEVVRLRWNEQFF.

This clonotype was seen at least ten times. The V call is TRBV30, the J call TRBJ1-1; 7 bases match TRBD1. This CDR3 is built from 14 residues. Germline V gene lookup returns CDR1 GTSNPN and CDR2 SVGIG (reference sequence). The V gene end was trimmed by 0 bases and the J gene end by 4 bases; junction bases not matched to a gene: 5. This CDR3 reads CAWSVGGFGTEAFF. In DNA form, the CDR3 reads TGTGCCTGGAGTGTAGGGGGCTTTGGCACTGAAGCTTTCTTT.

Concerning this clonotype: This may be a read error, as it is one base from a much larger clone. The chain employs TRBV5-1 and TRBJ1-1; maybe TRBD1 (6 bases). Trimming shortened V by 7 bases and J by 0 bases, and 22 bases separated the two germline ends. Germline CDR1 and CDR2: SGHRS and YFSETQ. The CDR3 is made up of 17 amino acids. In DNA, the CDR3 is TGCGCCAGCGGCTCCGTGTCTTCGAGACAGGTGAACACTGAAGCTTTCTTT. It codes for CASGSVSSRQVNTEAFF.

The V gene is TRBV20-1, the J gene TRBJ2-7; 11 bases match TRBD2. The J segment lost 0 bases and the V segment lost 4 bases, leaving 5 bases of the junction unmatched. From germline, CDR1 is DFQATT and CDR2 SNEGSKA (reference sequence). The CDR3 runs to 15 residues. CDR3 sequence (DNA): TGCAGTGCTATCCCGACTAGCGGGGACTCCTACGAGCAGTACTTC. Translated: CSAIPTSGDSYEQYF.

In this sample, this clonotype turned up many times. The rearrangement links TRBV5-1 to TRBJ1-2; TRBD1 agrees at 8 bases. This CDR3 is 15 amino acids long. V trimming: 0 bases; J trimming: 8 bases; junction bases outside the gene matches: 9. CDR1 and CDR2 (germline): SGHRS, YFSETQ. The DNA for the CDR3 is TGCGCCAGCAGCTTGGAAGGGACAGGACCGGGCGGCTACACCTTC. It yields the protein CASSLEGTGPGGYTF.

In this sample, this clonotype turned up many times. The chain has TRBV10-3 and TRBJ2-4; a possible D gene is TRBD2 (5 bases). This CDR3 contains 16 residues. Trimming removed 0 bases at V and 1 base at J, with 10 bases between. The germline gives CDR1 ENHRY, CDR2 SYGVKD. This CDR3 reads CAISESGTSAKNIQYF. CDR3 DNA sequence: TGTGCCATCAGTGAGTCGGGCACTAGTGCCAAAAACATTCAGTACTTC.

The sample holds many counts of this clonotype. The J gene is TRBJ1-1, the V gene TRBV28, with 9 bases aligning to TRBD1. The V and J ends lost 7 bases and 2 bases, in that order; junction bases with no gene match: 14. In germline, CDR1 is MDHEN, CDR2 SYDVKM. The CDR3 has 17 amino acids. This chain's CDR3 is CASIPRTGVARNTEAFF. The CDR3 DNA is TGTGCCAGCATACCACGGACAGGGGTGGCTCGTAACACTGAAGCTTTCTTT.